The entry below gives a single T cell receptor beta chain sequence along with its context. The antigen remains undetermined. The data were taken from a study of cytomegalovirus exposure and HLA in healthy donors. The PCR was carried out with 60 Vbeta primers and 13 Jbeta primers. Profiled with immunoSEQ multiplex PCR; TCRdb holds only in-frame clones, not every one. Of 95,000 to 110,000 clones listed, 75% to 80% are singletons. The study's findings and limits: Common viral pathogens seemed to be connected with several of the most significant clusters, according to a later analysis. Among the sequence variants, a highly shared cluster was likely an artifact of sequencing. Follow-up analysis later connected one missense variant in DCLRE1C with trimming of TCR beta V- and J-genes.

Sequencing was carried out using PBMCs. This TCR derives from a man aged 55 to 70 in good health and CMV-seropositive.

CDR3 sequence: CSAPPTSGGTDTQYF. The CDR3 nucleotides read TGCAGCGCCCCCCCGACTAGCGGGGGCACAGATACGCAGTATTTT. J is TRBJ2-3 and V is TRBV29-1, with 11 bases aligning to TRBD2. The germline V gene has CDR1 SQVTM and CDR2 ANQGSEA. CDR3 length: 15 residues. V lost 7 bases and J lost 1; bases outside the gene matches: 7.